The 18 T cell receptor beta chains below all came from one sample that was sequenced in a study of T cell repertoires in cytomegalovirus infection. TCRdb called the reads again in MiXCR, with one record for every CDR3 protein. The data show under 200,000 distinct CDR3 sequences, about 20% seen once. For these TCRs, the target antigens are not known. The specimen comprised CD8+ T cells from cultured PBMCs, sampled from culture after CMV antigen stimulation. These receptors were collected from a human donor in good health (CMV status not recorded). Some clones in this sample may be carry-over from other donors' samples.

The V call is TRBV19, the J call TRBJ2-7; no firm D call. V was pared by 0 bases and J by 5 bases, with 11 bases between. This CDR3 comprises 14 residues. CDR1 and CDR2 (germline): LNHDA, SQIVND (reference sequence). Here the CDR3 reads CASSIDLSGNEQYF. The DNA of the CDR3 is TGTGCCAGTAGTATAGATCTATCCGGAAACGAGCAGTACTTC.

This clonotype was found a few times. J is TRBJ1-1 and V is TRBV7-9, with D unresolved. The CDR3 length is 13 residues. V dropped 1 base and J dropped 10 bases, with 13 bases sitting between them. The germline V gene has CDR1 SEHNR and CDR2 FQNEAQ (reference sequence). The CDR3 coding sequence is TGTGCCAGCAGCTTAGATGGGATGCGGGGAGCTTTCTTT. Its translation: CASSLDGMRGAFF.

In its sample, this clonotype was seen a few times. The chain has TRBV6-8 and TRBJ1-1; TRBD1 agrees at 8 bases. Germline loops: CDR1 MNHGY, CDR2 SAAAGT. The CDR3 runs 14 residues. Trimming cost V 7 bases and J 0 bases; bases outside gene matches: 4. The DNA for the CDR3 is TGTGCCAGCACCTGGACAGGGCTGAACACTGAAGCTTTCTTT. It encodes CASTWTGLNTEAFF.

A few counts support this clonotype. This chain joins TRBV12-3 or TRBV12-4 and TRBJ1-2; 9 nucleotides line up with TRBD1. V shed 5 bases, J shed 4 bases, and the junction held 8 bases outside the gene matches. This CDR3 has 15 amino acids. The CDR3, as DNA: TGTGCCAGCAGTGCCGGGACAGGGTATCTCTATGGCTACACCTTC. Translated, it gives CASSAGTGYLYGYTF.

CDR3 sequence (DNA): TGCGCCAGCAGCCAAGAAAAACTGTTTTTT. This codes for CASSQEKLFF. V is TRBV4-1 and J is TRBJ1-4, with D hard to call. Per the germline V gene, CDR1 is MGHRA and CDR2 is YSYEKL. V lost 0 bases and J 10 bases, leaving 0 bases between the germline ends. This CDR3 is built from 10 residues.

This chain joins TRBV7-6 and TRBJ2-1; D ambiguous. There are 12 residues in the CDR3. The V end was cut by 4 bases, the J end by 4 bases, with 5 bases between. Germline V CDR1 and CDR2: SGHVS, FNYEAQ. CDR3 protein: CASSSEYNEQFF. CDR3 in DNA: TGTGCCAGCAGCTCCGAATACAATGAGCAGTTCTTC. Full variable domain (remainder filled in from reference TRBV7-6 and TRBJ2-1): GAGVSQSPRYKVTKRGQDVALRCDPISGHVSLYWYRQALGQGPEFLTYFNYEAQQDKSGLPNDRFSAERPEGSISTLTIQRTEQRDSAMYRCASSSEYNEQFFGPGTRLTVL.

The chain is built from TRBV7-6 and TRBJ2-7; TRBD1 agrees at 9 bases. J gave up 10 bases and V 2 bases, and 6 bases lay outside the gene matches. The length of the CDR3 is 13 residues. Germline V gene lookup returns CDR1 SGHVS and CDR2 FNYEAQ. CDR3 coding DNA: TGTGCCAGCAGCTTAACTTGGGACAGGGAACAGTACTTC. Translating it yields CASSLTWDREQYF. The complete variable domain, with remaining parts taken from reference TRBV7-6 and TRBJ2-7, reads GAGVSQSPRYKVTKRGQDVALRCDPISGHVSLYWYRQALGQGPEFLTYFNYEAQQDKSGLPNDRFSAERPEGSISTLTIQRTEQRDSAMYRCASSLTWDREQYFGPGTRLTVT.

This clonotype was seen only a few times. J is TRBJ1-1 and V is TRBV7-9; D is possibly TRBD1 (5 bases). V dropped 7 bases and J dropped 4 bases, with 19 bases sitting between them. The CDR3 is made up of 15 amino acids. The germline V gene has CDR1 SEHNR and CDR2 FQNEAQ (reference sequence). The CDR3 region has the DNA TGTGCCAGCAACCACGAGGGACGAAAAACCACTGAAGCTTTCTTT. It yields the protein CASNHEGRKTTEAFF. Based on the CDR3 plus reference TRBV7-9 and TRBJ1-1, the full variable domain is DTGVSQNPRHKITKRGQNVTFRCDPISEHNRLYWYRQTLGQGPEFLTYFQNEAQLEKSRLLSDRFSAERPKGSFSTLEIQRTEQGDSAMYLCASNHEGRKTTEAFFGQGTRLTVV.

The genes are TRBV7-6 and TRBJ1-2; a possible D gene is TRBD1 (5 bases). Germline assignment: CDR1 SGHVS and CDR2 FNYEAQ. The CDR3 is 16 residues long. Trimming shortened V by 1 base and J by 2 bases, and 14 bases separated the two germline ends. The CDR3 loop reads CASSLVMGGSNYGYTF. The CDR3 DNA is TGTGCCAGCAGCTTAGTTATGGGGGGTTCGAACTATGGCTACACCTTC. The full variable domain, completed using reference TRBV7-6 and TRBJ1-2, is GAGVSQSPRYKVTKRGQDVALRCDPISGHVSLYWYRQALGQGPEFLTYFNYEAQQDKSGLPNDRFSAERPEGSISTLTIQRTEQRDSAMYRCASSLVMGGSNYGYTFGSGTRLTVV.

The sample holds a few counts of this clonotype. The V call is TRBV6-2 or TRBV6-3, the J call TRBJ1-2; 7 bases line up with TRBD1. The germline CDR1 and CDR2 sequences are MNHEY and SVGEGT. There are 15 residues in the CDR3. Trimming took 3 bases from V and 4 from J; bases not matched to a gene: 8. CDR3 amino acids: CASSYAGDRVYGYTF. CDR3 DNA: TGTGCCAGCAGTTATGCGGGGGACAGAGTCTATGGCTACACCTTC.

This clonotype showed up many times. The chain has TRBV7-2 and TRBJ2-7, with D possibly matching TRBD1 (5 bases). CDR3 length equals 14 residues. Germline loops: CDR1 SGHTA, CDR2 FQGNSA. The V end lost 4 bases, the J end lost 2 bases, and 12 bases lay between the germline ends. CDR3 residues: CASSSDSLTYEQYF. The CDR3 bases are TGTGCCAGCAGCTCCGACAGCTTAACCTACGAGCAGTACTTC.

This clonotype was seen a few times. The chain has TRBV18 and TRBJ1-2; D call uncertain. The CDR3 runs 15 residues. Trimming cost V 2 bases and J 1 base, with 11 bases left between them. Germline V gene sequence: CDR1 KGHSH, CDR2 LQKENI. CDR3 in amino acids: CASSPEGRVNYGYTF. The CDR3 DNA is TGTGCCAGCTCACCAGAGGGCAGAGTTAACTATGGCTACACCTTC.

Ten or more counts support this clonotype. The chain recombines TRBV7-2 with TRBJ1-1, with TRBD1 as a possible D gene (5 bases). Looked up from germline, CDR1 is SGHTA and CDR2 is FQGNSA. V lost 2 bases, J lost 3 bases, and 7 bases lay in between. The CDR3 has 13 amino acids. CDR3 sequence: CASSLRGDTEAFF. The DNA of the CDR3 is TGTGCCAGCAGCTTACGGGGGGACACTGAAGCTTTCTTT.

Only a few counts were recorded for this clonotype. As DNA, the CDR3 is TGCGCCAGCAGCCAAGGATGGTTAACTTCCCACGCCGGGGAGCTGTTTTTT. Translating gives CASSQGWLTSHAGELFF. The chain carries TRBV4-1 and TRBJ2-2; D uncertain. The CDR3 has 17 amino acids. V dropped 1 base and J dropped 6 bases, with 18 bases sitting between them. Germline V gene sequence: CDR1 MGHRA, CDR2 YSYEKL.

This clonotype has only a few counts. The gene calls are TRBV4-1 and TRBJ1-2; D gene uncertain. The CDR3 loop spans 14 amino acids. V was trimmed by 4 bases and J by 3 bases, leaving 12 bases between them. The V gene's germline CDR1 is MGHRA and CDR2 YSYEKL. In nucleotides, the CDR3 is TGCGCCAGCAGCCTGCTTGGGGAGCACTATGGCTACACCTTC. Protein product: CASSLLGEHYGYTF.

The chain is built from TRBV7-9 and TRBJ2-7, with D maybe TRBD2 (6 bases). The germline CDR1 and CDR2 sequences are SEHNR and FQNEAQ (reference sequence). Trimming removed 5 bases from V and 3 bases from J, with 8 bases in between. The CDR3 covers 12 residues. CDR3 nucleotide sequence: TGTGCCAGCAGCGGCGGGATCTACGAGCAGTACTTC. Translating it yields CASSGGIYEQYF.

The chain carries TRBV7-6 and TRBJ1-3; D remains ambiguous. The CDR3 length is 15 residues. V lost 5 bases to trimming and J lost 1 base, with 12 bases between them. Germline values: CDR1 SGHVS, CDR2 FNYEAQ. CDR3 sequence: CASSPRRGSGNTIYF. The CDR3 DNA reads TGTGCCAGCAGCCCAAGGCGGGGATCTGGAAACACCATATATTTT.

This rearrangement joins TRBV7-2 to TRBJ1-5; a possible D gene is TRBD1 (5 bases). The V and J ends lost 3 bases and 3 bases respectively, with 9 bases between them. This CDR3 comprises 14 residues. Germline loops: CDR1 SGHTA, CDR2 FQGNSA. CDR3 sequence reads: CASSFTGANQPQHF. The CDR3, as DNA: TGTGCCAGCAGCTTTACAGGAGCCAATCAGCCCCAGCATTTT.